The rows below give T cell receptor beta chains drawn from one sample of a study of monozygotic twins with inflammatory bowel disease. TCRdb re-called the 5' RACE reads, yielding one record per CDR3 amino acid sequence without DNA. The sample yields under 200,000 distinct CDR3 sequences, of which the top ten take up approximately 2.8%. Sequenced material: blood. The origin of the receptors is a human donor with ulcerative colitis or Crohn's disease, or a healthy co-twin of an affected twin (not recorded which). The CDR3 runs from the conserved cysteine through the conserved F or W.

J: TRBJ2-7; V: TRBV5-1; CDR3: CASSFYLGQGEPTSYEQYF
J: TRBJ2-5; V: TRBV18; CDR3: CASSPQETQYF
J: TRBJ1-2; V: TRBV30; CDR3: CAWSEGGFYGYTF
J: TRBJ2-3; V: TRBV7-2; CDR3: CASSGVPGPNEDTQYF
J: TRBJ1-2; V: TRBV11-2; CDR3: CASSFGTLNYGYTF
J: TRBJ2-7; V: TRBV5-1; CDR3: CASSNSYEQYF
J: TRBJ1-1; V: TRBV29-1; CDR3: CSALKPTNTEAFF
J: TRBJ2-1; V: TRBV6-2/TRBV6-3; CDR3: CASRGTSGGRRGNEQFF
J: TRBJ2-1; V: TRBV6-2/TRBV6-3; CDR3: CASSYYPSRTSGRTSYNEQFF
J: TRBJ2-3; V: TRBV11-3; CDR3: CASSLDVASTDTQYF
J: TRBJ2-3; V: TRBV4-3; CDR3: CASSQVPGGDTQYF
J: TRBJ2-3; V: TRBV11-2; CDR3: CASSLQLAGGIGTDTQYF
J: TRBJ1-2; V: TRBV10-3; CDR3: CAISESNYGYTF
J: TRBJ2-1; V: TRBV3-1; CDR3: CASSPTGTSGRNEQFF
J: TRBJ1-5; V: TRBV10-3; CDR3: CAISPDRVRQPQHF
J: TRBJ2-7; V: TRBV5-1; CDR3: CASSLYRSYEQYF
J: TRBJ1-2; V: TRBV14; CDR3: CASSQVKNYGYTF
J: TRBJ2-1; V: TRBV6-5; CDR3: CASSPLGQGLANEQFF
J: TRBJ2-1; V: TRBV30; CDR3: CAWIGGASYNEQFF
J: TRBJ2-1; V: TRBV20-1; CDR3: CSIRARSYNEQFF
J: TRBJ1-6; V: TRBV20-1; CDR3: CSARGTGLASYNSPLHF
J: TRBJ2-4; V: TRBV12-3/TRBV12-4; CDR3: CASSRTSGNIQYF
J: TRBJ2-4; V: TRBV20-1; CDR3: CSAVVSGTPVSYF
J: TRBJ2-3; V: TRBV29-1; CDR3: CSVDDSAWDTQYF
J: TRBJ2-2; V: TRBV5-1; CDR3: CASSLGSLGTGELFF
J: TRBJ2-1; V: TRBV19; CDR3: CASSPEQRRNEQFF
J: TRBJ2-3; V: TRBV27; CDR3: CASSPNVGTISTDTQYF
J: TRBJ2-5; V: TRBV7-2; CDR3: CASSSPGRTQYF
J: TRBJ2-7; V: TRBV7-2; CDR3: CASSSPRRGHYEQYF
J: TRBJ1-5; V: TRBV5-1; CDR3: CASSPHGWGTNQPQHF
J: TRBJ1-5; V: TRBV7-8; CDR3: CASSLEVLQGGLGQPQHF
J: TRBJ2-7; V: TRBV4-1; CDR3: CASSQDIGHSYEQYF
J: TRBJ2-7; V: TRBV7-6; CDR3: CASSLEGTSGRYEQYF
J: TRBJ2-5; V: TRBV5-4; CDR3: CASSTSLWDKETQYF
J: TRBJ2-3; V: TRBV25-1; CDR3: CATKDLGDTQYF
J: TRBJ1-1; V: TRBV6-5; CDR3: CASSYPGPDGEAFF
J: TRBJ2-1; V: TRBV20-1; CDR3: CSAPFGWYNEQFF
J: TRBJ2-7; V: TRBV10-3; CDR3: CAISTPGHEQYF
J: TRBJ2-1; V: TRBV29-1; CDR3: CSVGGTSIYNEQFF
J: TRBJ1-1; V: TRBV7-8; CDR3: CASSGAWGANTEAFF
J: TRBJ1-2; V: TRBV7-2; CDR3: CASTSPASYTF
J: TRBJ2-5; V: TRBV18; CDR3: CASSPPNSGRAALSSQYF
J: TRBJ2-6; V: TRBV30; CDR3: CAWSVLRAGANVLTF
J: TRBJ2-3; V: TRBV11-2; CDR3: CASSPRRLAGGVGTQYF
J: TRBJ2-3; V: TRBV20-1; CDR3: CSARLVAGDTQYF
J: TRBJ2-5; V: TRBV11-2; CDR3: CASSIRISQETQYF
J: TRBJ1-5; V: TRBV20-1; CDR3: CSARDPGYSNQPQHF
J: TRBJ2-1; V: TRBV29-1; CDR3: CSVSGEYGNEQFF
J: TRBJ2-7; V: TRBV6-5; CDR3: CASSSSPEGTYEQYF
J: TRBJ2-1; V: TRBV28; CDR3: CASSLTRNSYNEQFF
J: TRBJ2-1; V: TRBV5-1; CDR3: CASSARDSGANEQFF
J: TRBJ2-1; V: TRBV6-2/TRBV6-3; CDR3: CASSYLAGSGTTYNEQFF
J: TRBJ2-7; V: TRBV6-5; CDR3: CASRKLYEQYF
J: TRBJ2-3; V: TRBV3-1; CDR3: CASSQGASGRTDTQYF
J: TRBJ2-1; V: TRBV3-1; CDR3: CASSQESRGKEQFF
J: TRBJ1-5; V: TRBV3-1; CDR3: CASSQRGPPFSNQPQHF
J: TRBJ2-6; V: TRBV15; CDR3: CATSTRRGANVLTF
J: TRBJ2-3; V: TRBV14; CDR3: CASSLALTDTQYF
J: TRBJ2-4; V: TRBV5-1; CDR3: CASSPRTDSVGNIQYF
J: TRBJ1-5; V: TRBV9; CDR3: CASSASPGGYQPQHF